This T cell receptor (beta chain) was sequenced in a study of shared clonotypes between healthy human individuals. CDR3 length: 13 amino acids. Trimming cost V 4 bases and J 0 bases, with 9 bases left between them. Looked up from germline, CDR1 is SQVTM and CDR2 is ANQGSEA. About this clone: No antigen is known for it. The sample carries other DNA sequences with the same CDR3.

Repertoires were generated with immunoSEQ multiplex PCR, while TCRdb's copy carries only in-frame clones and drops some. Among some 660,000 clones listed, 55% to 85% were seen once. Study-wide results and limits: Non-shared clonotypes had lower generation probabilities than those shared by all four donors. Represented diversity, genetic and exposure-history alike, was limited by few donors.

This receptor was identified in a woman under 40 in good health. Sequenced: memory CD4+ T cells sorted from blood. Subset in this sample: CD45RA-negative fraction. V usage is TRBV29-1 and J usage is TRBJ1-2, with TRBD1 as a possible D gene (5 bases). CDR3 in amino acids: CSVGTRANYGYTF. Written as DNA, the CDR3 is TGCAGCGTTGGGACACGAGCTAACTATGGCTACACCTTC.